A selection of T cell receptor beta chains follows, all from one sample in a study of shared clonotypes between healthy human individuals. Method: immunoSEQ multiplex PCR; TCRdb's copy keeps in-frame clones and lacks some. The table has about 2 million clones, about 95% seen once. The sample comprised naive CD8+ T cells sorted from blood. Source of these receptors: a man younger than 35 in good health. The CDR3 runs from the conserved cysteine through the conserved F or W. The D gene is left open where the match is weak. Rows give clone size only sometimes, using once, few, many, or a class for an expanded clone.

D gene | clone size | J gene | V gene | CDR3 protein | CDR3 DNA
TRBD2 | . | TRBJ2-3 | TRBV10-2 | CASSALGLAGSDTQYF | TGCGCCAGCAGTGCCCTAGGACTAGCGGGATCAGATACGCAGTATTTT
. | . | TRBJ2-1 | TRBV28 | CASLGVTSYNEQFF | TGTGCCAGTCTTGGGGTTACATCCTACAATGAGCAGTTCTTC
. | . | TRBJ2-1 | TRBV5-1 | CASSFRGRYDEQFF | TGCGCCAGCAGCTTTCGAGGGAGGTATGATGAGCAGTTCTTC
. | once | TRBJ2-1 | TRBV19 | CASSMGTLNNEQFF | TGTGCCAGTAGTATGGGGACATTGAACAATGAGCAGTTCTTC
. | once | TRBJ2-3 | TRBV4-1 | CASSQAVRTDTQYF | TGCGCCAGCAGCCAAGCGGTTCGCACAGATACGCAGTATTTT
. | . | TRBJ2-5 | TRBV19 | CASSIINGETQYF | TGTGCCAGTAGTATAATCAACGGAGAGACCCAGTACTTC
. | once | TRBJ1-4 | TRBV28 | CASSYMGLSEKLFF | TGTGCCAGCAGCTATATGGGACTTTCTGAAAAACTGTTTTTT
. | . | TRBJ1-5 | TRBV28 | CASSETGGNQPQHF | TGTGCCAGCAGTGAGACAGGTGGCAATCAGCCCCAGCATTTT
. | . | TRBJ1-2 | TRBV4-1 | CASSQSPGAGYGYTF | TGCGCCAGCAGCCAATCGCCGGGGGCAGGGTATGGCTACACCTTC
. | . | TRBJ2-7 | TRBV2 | CAGTGTQNYEQYF | TGTGCCGGGACGGGGACACAAAACTACGAGCAGTACTTC
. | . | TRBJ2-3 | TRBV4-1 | CASSQGNSYTDTQYF | TGCGCCAGCAGCCAAGGGAACTCTTACACAGATACGCAGTATTTT
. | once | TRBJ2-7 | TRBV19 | CASSMGAAYEQYF | TGTGCCAGTAGTATGGGAGCGGCCTACGAGCAGTACTTC
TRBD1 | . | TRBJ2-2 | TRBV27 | CASSPGTGSGELFF | TGTGCCAGCAGTCCCGGGACAGGGTCCGGGGAGCTGTTTTTT
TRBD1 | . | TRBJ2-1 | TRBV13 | CASSRDRGNEQFF | TGTGCCAGCAGCCGGGACAGGGGGAATGAGCAGTTCTTC
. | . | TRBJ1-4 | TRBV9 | CASSVGGNDEKLFF | TGTGCCAGCAGCGTAGGGGGAAACGATGAAAAACTGTTTTTT
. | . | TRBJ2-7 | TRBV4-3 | CASSQHRVGPYEQYF | TGCGCCAGCAGCCAACACCGGGTAGGACCCTACGAGCAGTACTTC
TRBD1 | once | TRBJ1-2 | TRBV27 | CASSLSAGGVLYGYTF | TGTGCCAGCAGTTTATCAGCAGGGGGCGTCCTCTATGGCTACACCTTC
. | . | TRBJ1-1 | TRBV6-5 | CASSAGTEAFF | TGTGCCAGCAGTGCCGGCACTGAAGCTTTCTTT
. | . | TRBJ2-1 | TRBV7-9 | CASSLGLREQFF | TGTGCCAGCAGCTTAGGTCTGCGGGAGCAGTTCTTC
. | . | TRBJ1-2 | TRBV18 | CASSPPNHEGYTF | TGTGCCAGCTCACCACCGAATCATGAGGGCTACACCTTC
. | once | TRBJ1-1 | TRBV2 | CASSSIFGPTATEAFF | TGTGCCAGCAGCTCCATTTTTGGACCAACGGCCACTGAAGCTTTCTTT
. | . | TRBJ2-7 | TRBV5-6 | CASSFSAGTLRYEQYF | TGTGCCAGCAGCTTTTCCGCCGGGACCCTGCGTTACGAGCAGTACTTC
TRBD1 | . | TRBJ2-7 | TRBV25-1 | CASSDSGTGNEQYF | TGTGCCAGCAGTGACTCCGGGACAGGGAACGAGCAGTACTTC
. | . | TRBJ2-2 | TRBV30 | CAWTPTGNTGELFF | TGTGCCTGGACTCCGACAGGGAACACCGGGGAGCTGTTTTTT
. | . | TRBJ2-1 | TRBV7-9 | CASSYRLGGDEQFF | TGTGCCAGCAGCTACCGTCTTGGTGGGGATGAGCAGTTCTTC
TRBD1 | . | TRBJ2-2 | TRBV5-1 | CASSAKTGGPGELFF | TGCGCCAGCAGCGCAAAAACAGGGGGCCCCGGGGAGCTGTTTTTT
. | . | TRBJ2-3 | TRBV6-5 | CASSSEVTDTQYF | TGTGCCAGCAGTTCCGAAGTCACAGATACGCAGTATTTT